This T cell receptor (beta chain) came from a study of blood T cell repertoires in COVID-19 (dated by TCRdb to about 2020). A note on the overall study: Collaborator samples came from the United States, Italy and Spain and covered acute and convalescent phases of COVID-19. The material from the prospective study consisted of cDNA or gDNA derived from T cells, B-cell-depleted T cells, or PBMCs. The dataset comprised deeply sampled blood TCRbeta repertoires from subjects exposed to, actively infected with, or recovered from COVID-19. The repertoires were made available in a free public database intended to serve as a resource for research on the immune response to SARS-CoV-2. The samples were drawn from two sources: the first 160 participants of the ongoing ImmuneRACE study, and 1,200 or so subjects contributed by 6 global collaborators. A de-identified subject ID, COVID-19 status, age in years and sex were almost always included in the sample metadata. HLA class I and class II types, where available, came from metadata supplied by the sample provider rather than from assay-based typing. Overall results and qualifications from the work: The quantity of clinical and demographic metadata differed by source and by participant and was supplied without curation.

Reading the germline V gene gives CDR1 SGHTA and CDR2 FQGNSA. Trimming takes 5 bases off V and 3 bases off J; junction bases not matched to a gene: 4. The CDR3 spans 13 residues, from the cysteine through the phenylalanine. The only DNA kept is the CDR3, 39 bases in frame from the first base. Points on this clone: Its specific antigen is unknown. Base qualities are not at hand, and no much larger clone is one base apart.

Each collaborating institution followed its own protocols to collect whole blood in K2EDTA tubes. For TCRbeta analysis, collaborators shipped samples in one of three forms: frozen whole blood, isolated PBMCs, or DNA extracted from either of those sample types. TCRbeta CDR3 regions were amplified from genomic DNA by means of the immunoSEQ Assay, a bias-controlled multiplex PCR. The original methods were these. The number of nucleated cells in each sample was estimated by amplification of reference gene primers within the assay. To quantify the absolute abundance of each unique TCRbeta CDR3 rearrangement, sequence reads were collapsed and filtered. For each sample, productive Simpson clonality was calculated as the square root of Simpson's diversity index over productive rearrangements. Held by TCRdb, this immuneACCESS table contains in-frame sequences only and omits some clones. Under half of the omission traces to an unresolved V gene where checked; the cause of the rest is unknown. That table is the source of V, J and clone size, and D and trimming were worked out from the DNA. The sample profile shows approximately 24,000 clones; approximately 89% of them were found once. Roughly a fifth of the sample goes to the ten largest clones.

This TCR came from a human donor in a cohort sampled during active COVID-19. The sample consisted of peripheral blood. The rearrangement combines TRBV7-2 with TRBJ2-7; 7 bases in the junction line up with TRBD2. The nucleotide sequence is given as TGTGCCAGCAGCCACCCGGGGGGCTACGAGCAGTACTTC. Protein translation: CASSHPGGYEQYF.